One sample yielded the 29 T cell receptor beta chains listed below, sequenced in a study of early T cells in non-severe SARS-CoV-2 infection. TCRdb reprocessed the 5' RACE reads with MiXCR, giving one entry per CDR3 protein. The sample yields roughly 54,000 distinct CDR3 sequences, 5.6% seen once. Sample: whole blood. These receptors came from an adult who was a healthcare worker with PCR-confirmed SARS-CoV-2 infection or an uninfected control (not recorded which).

CDR3: CASSGTPVDTQYF. For the CDR3, the DNA is TGCGCCAGCAGTGGCACCCCGGTAGATACGCAGTATTTT. The rearrangement uses TRBV10-2 and TRBJ2-3; D gene unclear. The CDR3 length is 13 residues. The germline V and J ends were trimmed by 4 bases and 5 bases, with 10 bases remaining between them. From germline, CDR1 is WSHSY and CDR2 SAAADI.

This clonotype was detected many times. The chain carries TRBV4-2 and TRBJ2-1; 11 nucleotides match TRBD2. The trim removed 4 bases at V and 6 bases at J, leaving 5 bases unmatched. This CDR3 comprises 15 residues. Germline CDR1 reads LGHNA; CDR2 reads YNFKEQ. CDR3 loop: CASSPGLAVGNEQFF. The DNA for the CDR3 is TGTGCCAGCAGCCCGGGACTAGCGGTGGGCAATGAGCAGTTCTTC.

This clonotype appeared a few times. This sequence joins TRBV7-9 and TRBJ1-1; TRBD1 matches at 9 bases. Germline V lookup: CDR1 SEHNR, CDR2 FQNEAQ (reference sequence). CDR3 length: 14 residues. The trim removed 5 bases at V and 8 bases at J, leaving 9 bases unmatched. The DNA for the CDR3 is TGTGCCAGCAGCCCCGGGGACAGGGAAGGAGAAGCTTTCTTT. This codes for CASSPGDREGEAFF.

A few counts support this clonotype. This chain joins TRBV20-1 and TRBJ2-5, with D perhaps matching TRBD1 (6 bases). Trimming removed 5 bases at V and 5 bases at J, with 12 bases between. The CDR3 is 12 amino acids. Per the germline V gene, CDR1 is DFQATT and CDR2 is SNEGSKA (reference sequence). CDR3 sequence: CSAPGATETQYF. The CDR3 nucleotides are TGCAGTGCTCCAGGGGCGACGGAGACCCAGTACTTC.

At least ten counts were recorded for this clonotype. The chain has TRBV7-6 and TRBJ2-1, with a tentative D call TRBD2 (5 bases). Germline V lookup: CDR1 SGHVS, CDR2 FNYEAQ. CDR3 length: 16 amino acids. V lost 1 base, J lost 0 bases, and 10 bases lay in between. The CDR3: CASSLGAESSYNEQFF. CDR3 bases: TGTGCCAGCAGCTTAGGAGCGGAGAGCTCCTACAATGAGCAGTTCTTC.

This clonotype appeared a few times. The rearrangement joins TRBV12-5 to TRBJ2-1; a possible D gene is TRBD2 (6 bases). This CDR3 has 16 residues. Germline V lookup: CDR1 LGHNT, CDR2 FRNRAP. Trimming removed 5 bases from V and 8 bases from J, with 22 bases in between. CDR3 region: CASGPPRRGLRDEQFF. CDR3 nucleotide sequence: TGTGCTAGTGGTCCCCCACGTCGCGGACTAAGGGATGAGCAGTTCTTC. The entire variable domain, with the rest obtained from reference TRBV12-5 and TRBJ2-1, is as follows: DARVTQTPRHKVTEMGQEVTMRCQPILGHNTVFWYRQTMMQGLELLAYFRNRAPLDDSGMPKDRFSAEMPDATLATLKIQPSEPRDSAVYFCASGPPRRGLRDEQFFGPGTRLTVL.

Many counts were recorded for this clonotype. The chain is built from TRBV7-6 and TRBJ1-1; D might be TRBD1 (5 bases). V was pared by 5 bases and J by 1 base, with 14 bases between. Germline V gives CDR1 SGHVS, CDR2 FNYEAQ. The CDR3 extends over 15 amino acids. CDR3 DNA: TGTGCCAGCAGCCAAAGGGAGGGGCCGAACACTGAAGCTTTCTTT. It encodes CASSQREGPNTEAFF.

This clonotype showed up many times. This chain connects TRBV4-2 to TRBJ1-2; a possible D gene is TRBD1 (5 bases). V was shortened by 0 bases and J by 0 bases, with 14 bases between the two germline ends. Germline V CDR1 and CDR2: LGHNA, YNFKEQ. The CDR3 consists of 17 residues. The CDR3 sequence is CASSQDPGAGANYGYTF. CDR3 bases: TGTGCCAGCAGCCAAGATCCCGGGGCAGGAGCTAACTATGGCTACACCTTC.

This clonotype showed up many times. V and J are TRBV20-1 and TRBJ2-1, with D possibly matching TRBD1 (6 bases). The CDR3 has 12 amino acids. Trimming pared 4 bases from V and 4 bases from J, leaving 8 bases between. CDR1 and CDR2 from the germline V gene are DFQATT and SNEGSKA (reference sequence). The DNA for the CDR3 is TGCAGTGCTACAGGACAGTACAATGAGCAGTTCTTC. As protein: CSATGQYNEQFF.

Ten or more counts support this clonotype. This chain uses TRBV6-6 with TRBJ2-7, with no clear D. Per the germline V gene, CDR1 is MNHNY and CDR2 is SVGAGI (reference sequence). The CDR3 loop spans 12 amino acids. The V end lost 7 bases, the J end lost 0 bases, and 7 bases lay between the germline ends. CDR3 DNA sequence: TGTGCCAGCATCGGATCCTCCTACGAGCAGTACTTC. Translation: CASIGSSYEQYF.

This clonotype was seen many times. This chain connects TRBV6-6 to TRBJ2-7; possibly TRBD1 for D (6 bases). Germline CDR1 reads MNHNY; CDR2 reads SVGAGI (reference sequence). This CDR3 region has 19 residues. Trimming cost V 0 bases and J 3 bases, with 24 bases left between them. CDR3 nucleotide sequence: TGTGCCAGCAGTTACTCGGGGCTTGGGGACACCCCGGTTGGCTACGAGCAGTACTTC. The encoded protein is CASSYSGLGDTPVGYEQYF.

In its sample, this clonotype was seen many times. The chain combines TRBV4-1 with TRBJ2-7; the D gene is possibly TRBD1 (5 bases). CDR3 length: 17 residues. V was trimmed by 1 base and J by 6 bases, leaving 22 bases between them. The germline V gene has CDR1 MGHRA and CDR2 YSYEKL. The CDR3 loop reads CASSQGPLTVTFTEQYF. CDR3 sequence (DNA): TGCGCCAGCAGCCAAGGACCCCTGACAGTGACCTTCACCGAGCAGTACTTC.

The chain recombines TRBV12-3 or TRBV12-4 with TRBJ2-5; the D gene is possibly TRBD1 (9 bases). The V end lost 5 bases, the J end lost 2 bases, and 15 bases lay between the germline ends. The CDR3 spans 15 residues. The CDR3 sequence is CASSRGGTGQETQYF. The CDR3 DNA is TGTGCCAGCAGTCGCGGGGGGACAGGGCAAGAGACCCAGTACTTC.

CDR3 region: CASSSDHTDTQYF. The CDR3 nucleotides read TGTGCCAGCAGCTCCGATCACACAGATACGCAGTATTTT. The V call is TRBV9, the J call TRBJ2-3; D is uncertain. CDR1 and CDR2 from the germline V gene are SGDLS and YYNGEE. CDR3 length: 13 amino acids. The V end was cut by 4 bases, the J end by 2 bases, with 8 bases between.

There are many counts of this clonotype. The gene calls are TRBV5-4 and TRBJ1-6; maybe TRBD1 (5 bases). Germline assignment: CDR1 SGHNT and CDR2 YYREEE (reference sequence). V was cut by 5 bases and J by 5 bases, with 14 bases left in between. The length of the CDR3 is 15 residues. CDR3 bases: TGTGCCAGCAGTAGGCTCCCGGGGGATAATTCACCCCTCCACTTT. As protein: CASSRLPGDNSPLHF.

This clonotype was picked up a small number of times. This chain joins TRBV6-5 and TRBJ1-1, with TRBD1 identical over 7 bases. The germline V gene encodes CDR1 MNHEY and CDR2 SVGAGI. The V segment lost 4 bases and the J segment 5 bases; nucleotides outside the gene matches: 4. The CDR3 consists of 13 residues. This chain's CDR3 is CASSSLQGTEAFF. CDR3 in DNA: TGTGCCAGCAGTTCCCTACAGGGGACTGAAGCTTTCTTT.

This clonotype was counted ten times or more. The rearrangement joins TRBV19 to TRBJ2-1, with 9 bases identical to TRBD2. V was clipped by 7 bases and J by 0 bases; unmatched bases: 13. CDR3 length: 18 amino acids. Germline V CDR1 and CDR2: LNHDA, SQIVND (reference sequence). CDR3 coding DNA: TGTGCCAGTACCCCTTGGGCGACTAGCGGTAACTCCTACAATGAGCAGTTCTTC. It encodes CASTPWATSGNSYNEQFF.

The gene calls are TRBV12-3 or TRBV12-4 and TRBJ1-2; 9 nucleotides line up with TRBD1. The CDR3 spans 14 residues. Trimming took 3 bases from V and 4 from J; bases not matched to a gene: 3. CDR3 bases: TGTGCCAGCAGTTTCGGGACAGGGAGCTATGGCTACACCTTC. It encodes CASSFGTGSYGYTF.

There are many counts of this clonotype. The chain has TRBV20-1 and TRBJ1-3; D call uncertain. V was pared by 3 bases and J by 1 base, with 19 bases between. In germline, CDR1 is DFQATT, CDR2 SNEGSKA (reference sequence). CDR3 size: 17 residues. CDR3 nucleotides: TGCAGTGCTAGCGATTCGCTGGGGTCTTATTCTGGAAACACCATATATTTT. Its translation is CSASDSLGSYSGNTIYF.

This clonotype appeared many times. The V gene is TRBV7-8, the J gene TRBJ2-1, with D perhaps matching TRBD1 (6 bases). This CDR3 is built from 17 residues. V was trimmed by 3 bases and J by 0 bases, leaving 15 bases between them. The germline CDR1 and CDR2 sequences are SGHVS and FQNEAQ. CDR3 DNA sequence: TGTGCCAGCAGCTTTTTCCCTAGGGGGAGCTCCTACAATGAGCAGTTCTTC. It specifies CASSFFPRGSSYNEQFF.

The sample holds many counts of this clonotype. The CDR3 nucleotides are TGTGCCAGCAGCCAAGCAGGGGTCCGCACTGAAGCTTTCTTT. Its protein is CASSQAGVRTEAFF. The J gene is TRBJ1-1, the V gene TRBV3-1; perhaps TRBD1 as D (6 bases). Trimming took off 1 base at V and 4 bases at J, with 10 bases between the two ends. This CDR3 has 14 amino acids. Germline values: CDR1 LGHDT, CDR2 YNNKEL (reference sequence). Combining the CDR3 with reference TRBV3-1 and TRBJ1-1 gives the whole variable domain DTAVSQTPKYLVTQMGNDKSIKCEQNLGHDTMYWYKQDSKKFLKIMFSYNNKELIINETVPNRFSPKSPDKAHLNLHINSLELGDSAVYFCASSQAGVRTEAFFGQGTRLTVV.

The table lists this clonotype with many counts. The gene calls are TRBV6-6 and TRBJ2-7, with 7 bases fitting TRBD1. CDR3 size: 18 residues. V trimming: 0 bases; J trimming: 4 bases; junction bases outside the gene matches: 15. The germline CDR1 and CDR2 sequences are MNHNY and SVGAGI (reference sequence). CDR3 sequence reads: CASSYSQEPGTELYEQYF. CDR3 nucleotide sequence: TGTGCCAGCAGTTACTCTCAGGAACCCGGGACAGAACTTTACGAGCAGTACTTC.

This clonotype was counted ten times or more. The chain links TRBV29-1 to TRBJ1-2; no clear D. The CDR3 loop spans 10 amino acids. Germline V gene data show CDR1 as SQVTM and CDR2 as ANQGSEA. Trimming took 2 bases from V and 6 from J, leaving 4 bases between them. The CDR3 nucleotides are TGCAGCGTTGAAACCAATGGCTACACCTTC. Amino acids: CSVETNGYTF. The entire variable domain, with the rest obtained from reference TRBV29-1 and TRBJ1-2, is as follows: SAVISQKPSRDICQRGTSLTIQCQVDSQVTMMFWYRQQPGQSLTLIATANQGSEATYESGFVIDKFPISRPNLTFSTLTVSNMSPEDSSIYLCSVETNGYTFGSGTRLTVV.

Many counts were recorded for this clonotype. The chain recombines TRBV7-8 with TRBJ2-2; TRBD2 is a possible D gene (8 bases). The CDR3 extends over 16 amino acids. V was cut by 2 bases and J by 4 bases, with 14 bases left in between. Germline V gives CDR1 SGHVS, CDR2 FQNEAQ. The CDR3 DNA reads as TGTGCCAGCAGCTTAATAGCGGGACAGCCCACCGGGGAGCTGTTTTTT. It specifies CASSLIAGQPTGELFF. The full variable domain, its missing parts supplied by reference TRBV7-8 and TRBJ2-2, is GAGVSQSPRYKVAKRGQDVALRCDPISGHVSLFWYQQALGQGPEFLTYFQNEAQLDKSGLPSDRFFAERPEGSVSTLKIQRTQQEDSAVYLCASSLIAGQPTGELFFGEGSRLTVL.

This clonotype appeared many times. CDR3 in amino acids: CASSPIPMGGGPSYNEQFF. CDR3 DNA: TGTGCCAGCTCACCCATCCCGATGGGCGGGGGGCCCTCCTACAATGAGCAGTTCTTC. This chain links TRBV18 with TRBJ2-1; TRBD2 matches 8 bases. Germline lookup yields CDR1 KGHSH and CDR2 LQKENI. V dropped 3 bases and J dropped 0; count of bases not matched to a gene: 13. This CDR3 comprises 19 residues.

This clonotype was seen at least ten times. This chain connects TRBV20-1 to TRBJ2-7; 10 nucleotides align to TRBD1. The CDR3 is 14 amino acids. Germline CDR1 is DFQATT and CDR2 is SNEGSKA (reference sequence). Germline trimming cut 0 bases from V and 5 bases from J; bases unmatched to any gene: 4. The CDR3: CSARDPGTGDEQYF. The CDR3 DNA reads as TGCAGTGCTAGAGACCCCGGGACAGGGGACGAGCAGTACTTC.

This clonotype appeared many times. The V and J genes are TRBV29-1 and TRBJ1-2; 8 bases line up with TRBD1. In germline, CDR1 is SQVTM, CDR2 ANQGSEA. The CDR3 consists of 14 residues. Losses at the gene ends were 1 base for V and 6 bases for J; bases not matched to a gene: 7. The CDR3 here is CSVEAMDRDHGYTF. DNA of the CDR3: TGCAGCGTTGAAGCAATGGACAGGGACCATGGCTACACCTTC.

This clonotype was counted ten times or more. The rearrangement uses TRBV15 and TRBJ2-3, with D tentatively TRBD2 (6 bases). The germline V and J ends were trimmed by 3 bases and 4 bases, with 17 bases remaining between them. The CDR3 covers 16 residues. CDR1 LNHNV and CDR2 YYDKDF come from the germline V gene (reference sequence). CDR3 coding DNA: TGTGCCACCAGCAGGAGGTTTAGACCTAGCGCAGATACGCAGTATTTT. Its translation: CATSRRFRPSADTQYF.

This clonotype was seen repeatedly, ten times or more. The chain combines TRBV6-5 with TRBJ1-1; maybe TRBD1 (6 bases). In germline, CDR1 is MNHEY, CDR2 SVGAGI. V was trimmed by 2 bases and J by 0 bases, leaving 13 bases between them. The CDR3 has 16 residues. The CDR3 region is CASSYGVGGLNTEAFF. DNA of the CDR3: TGTGCCAGCAGTTACGGTGTTGGGGGCTTGAACACTGAAGCTTTCTTT.